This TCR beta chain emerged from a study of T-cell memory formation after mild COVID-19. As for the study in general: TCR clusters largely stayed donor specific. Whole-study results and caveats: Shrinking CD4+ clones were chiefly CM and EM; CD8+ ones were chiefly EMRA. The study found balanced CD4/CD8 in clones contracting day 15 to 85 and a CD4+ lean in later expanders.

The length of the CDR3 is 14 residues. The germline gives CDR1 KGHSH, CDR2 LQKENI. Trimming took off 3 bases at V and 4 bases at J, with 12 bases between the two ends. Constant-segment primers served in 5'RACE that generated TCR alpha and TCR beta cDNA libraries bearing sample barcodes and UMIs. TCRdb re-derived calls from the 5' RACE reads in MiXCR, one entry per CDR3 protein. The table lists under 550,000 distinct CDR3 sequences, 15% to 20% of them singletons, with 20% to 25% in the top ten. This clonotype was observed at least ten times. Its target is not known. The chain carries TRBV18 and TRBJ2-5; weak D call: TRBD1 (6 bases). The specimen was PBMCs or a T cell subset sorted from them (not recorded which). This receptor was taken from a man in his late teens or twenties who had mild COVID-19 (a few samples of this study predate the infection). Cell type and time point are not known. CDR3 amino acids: CASSPGAGRETQYF. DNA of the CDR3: TGTGCCAGCTCACCGGGGGCAGGGAGAGAGACCCAGTACTTC.